This TCR beta chain was captured by sequencing in a study of blood T cell repertoires in COVID-19. CDR1 LNHDA and CDR2 SQIVND come from the germline V gene (reference sequence). Trimming cost V 5 bases and J 1 base, with 8 bases left between them. The CDR3 is made up of 13 amino acids. Authors' analysis steps: By means of reference gene primer amplification, nucleated cell counts were estimated. Clones were sequenced by immunoSEQ multiplex PCR, and TCRdb holds only the in-frame ones, with some missing. V and J calls and clone size follow that table, whereas D and trimming were derived from the DNA. Counted here are around 220,000 clones, roughly 89% occurring once; the ten biggest clones make up approximately 15%.

Sequencing used PBMCs or T cells enriched from blood (not recorded which). The J gene is TRBJ2-5, the V gene TRBV19; the D gene is possibly TRBD2 (5 bases). The TCR comes from a man younger than 45 who had been exposed to COVID-19. In DNA form, the CDR3 reads TGTGCCAGTAGTTTTGGAGGCCAAGAGACCCAGTACTTC. It translates to CASSFGGQETQYF.